This T cell receptor beta chain was sequenced during a study of neoadjuvant anti-PD-1 for oral cavity cancer. Study at large: Nivolumab at 3 mg/kg was mostly given biweekly, three to four doses, pre-surgery. General study findings and limits: Post-nivolumab, blood T cell clonality was significantly elevated in non-responders.

Blood libraries mostly used around 500 ng genomic DNA, six replicates each. The repertoire was sequenced with immunoSEQ multiplex PCR; TCRdb's copy has only in-frame clones and lacks some. The sample includes some 14,000 clones, 70% of them seen just once. Trimming removed 4 bases from V and 5 bases from J, with 19 bases in between. The CDR3 spans 15 residues. Germline V lookup: CDR1 SGHNT, CDR2 YYREEE (reference sequence). Note on this clone: Antigen unknown.

Source: PBMCs, taken before nivolumab (anti-PD-1) treatment. The chain carries TRBV5-4 and TRBJ2-7; D is unclear. The clonotype was recovered from a person aged 35 to 85 with oral cavity squamous cell carcinoma. CDR3 bases: TGTGCCAGCAGCCCCGGTTCTCGGGTAATTGACGAGCAGTACTTC. Its protein is CASSPGSRVIDEQYF.